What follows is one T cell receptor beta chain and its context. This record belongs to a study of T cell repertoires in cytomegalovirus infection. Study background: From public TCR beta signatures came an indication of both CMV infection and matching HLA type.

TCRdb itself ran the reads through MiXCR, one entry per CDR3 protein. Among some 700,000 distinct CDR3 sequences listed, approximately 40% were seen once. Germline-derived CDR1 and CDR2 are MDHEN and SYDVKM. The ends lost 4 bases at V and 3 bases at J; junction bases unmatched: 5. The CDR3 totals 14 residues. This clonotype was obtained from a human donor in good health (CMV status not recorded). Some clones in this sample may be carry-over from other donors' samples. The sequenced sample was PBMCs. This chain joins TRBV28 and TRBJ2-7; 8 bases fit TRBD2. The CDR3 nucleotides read TGTGCCAGCAGTTCAGGAAGCGGGAGCTACGAGCAGTACTTC. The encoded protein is CASSSGSGSYEQYF.